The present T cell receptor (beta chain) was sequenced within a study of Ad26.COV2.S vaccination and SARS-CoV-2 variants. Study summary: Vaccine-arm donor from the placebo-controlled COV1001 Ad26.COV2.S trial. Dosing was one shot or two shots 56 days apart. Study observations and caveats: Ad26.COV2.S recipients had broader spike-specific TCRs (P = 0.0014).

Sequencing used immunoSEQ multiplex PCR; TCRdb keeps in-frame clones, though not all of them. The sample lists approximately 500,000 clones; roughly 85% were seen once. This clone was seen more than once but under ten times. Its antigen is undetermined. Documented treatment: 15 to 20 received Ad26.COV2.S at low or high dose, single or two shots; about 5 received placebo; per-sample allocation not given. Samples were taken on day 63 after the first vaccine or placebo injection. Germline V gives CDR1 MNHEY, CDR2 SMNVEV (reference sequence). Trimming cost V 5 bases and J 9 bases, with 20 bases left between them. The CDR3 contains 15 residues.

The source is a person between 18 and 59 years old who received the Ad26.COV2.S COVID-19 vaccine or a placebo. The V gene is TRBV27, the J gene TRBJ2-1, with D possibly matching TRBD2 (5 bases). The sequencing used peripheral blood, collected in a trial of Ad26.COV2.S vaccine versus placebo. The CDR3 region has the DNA TGTGCCAGCAGTCCTCGTACTAGTGTGAGTGGTGAGCAGTTCTTC. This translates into CASSPRTSVSGEQFF.